These T cell receptor beta chains were read from a single sample in a study of shared clonotypes between healthy human individuals. Repertoires were generated with immunoSEQ multiplex PCR, while TCRdb's copy carries only in-frame clones and drops some. The sample includes about 1,900,000 clones, roughly 94% of them seen just once. The sample taken for sequencing was naive CD8+ T cells sorted from blood. The receptors come from a man between 18 and 35 years old in good health. CDR3s include the opening cysteine and the closing phenylalanine or tryptophan. The order of the fields is V gene, clone size, D gene, J gene, CDR3 protein, CDR3 DNA. A D gene is named only where the DNA matches it firmly. The listing skips clone size in some rows; elsewhere it reads once, few, many or a size class.

>TRBV27|NA|NA|TRBJ1-5
CASSLLGVQPQHF
TGTGCCAGCAGTTTATTGGGGGTTCAGCCCCAGCATTTT
>TRBV27|NA|NA|TRBJ1-4
CASSLNPGANEKLFF
TGTGCCAGCAGTTTAAATCCCGGGGCTAATGAAAAACTGTTTTTT
>TRBV27|NA|NA|TRBJ1-1
CASSLSQGHTEAFF
TGTGCCAGCAGTTTAAGCCAGGGCCACACTGAAGCTTTCTTT
>TRBV30|NA|NA|TRBJ2-5
CAWSPGAEQYF
TGTGCCTGGAGCCCCGGGGCGGAACAGTACTTC
>TRBV13|NA|TRBD2|TRBJ2-7
CASSLEASGYPYEQYF
TGTGCCAGCAGCTTAGAGGCTAGCGGGTACCCCTACGAGCAGTACTTC
>TRBV7-9|NA|NA|TRBJ2-7
CASSSPFSSYEQYF
TGTGCCAGCAGCTCCCCCTTTAGCTCCTACGAGCAGTACTTC
>TRBV20-1|NA|NA|TRBJ1-2
CSAREGGGYTF
TGCAGTGCTAGAGAAGGTGGGGGCTACACCTTC
>TRBV28|NA|NA|TRBJ1-1
CASSFLSGSDTEAFF
TGTGCCAGCAGTTTTCTTTCAGGGAGCGACACTGAAGCTTTCTTT
>TRBV27|NA|TRBD1|TRBJ2-7
CASSLYAGGAVGEQYF
TGTGCCAGCAGTTTATACGCAGGGGGCGCGGTGGGCGAGCAGTACTTC
>TRBV10-3|once|NA|TRBJ1-5
CAIEAFPEPQHF
TGTGCCATCGAAGCGTTTCCGGAGCCCCAGCATTTT
>TRBV27|NA|NA|TRBJ1-1
CASSFGGDTEAFF
TGTGCCAGCAGTTTCGGGGGGGACACTGAAGCTTTCTTT
>TRBV5-6|NA|TRBD2|TRBJ2-7
CASSFGTSSYEQYF
TGTGCCAGCAGCTTTGGGACTAGCTCCTACGAGCAGTACTTC
>TRBV2|once|NA|TRBJ2-5
CASSDTNEETQYF
TGTGCCAGCAGTGACACTAATGAAGAGACCCAGTACTTC
>TRBV28|NA|NA|TRBJ1-1
CASSFGPLGRTEAFF
TGTGCCAGCAGTTTTGGCCCCTTAGGAAGGACTGAAGCTTTCTTT
>TRBV27|NA|NA|TRBJ2-7
CASSLGTDSYEQYF
TGTGCCAGCAGTTTGGGGACGGATTCCTACGAGCAGTACTTC
>TRBV6-5|NA|NA|TRBJ1-1
CASSYFGVETEAFF
TGTGCCAGCAGTTACTTTGGGGTTGAGACTGAAGCTTTCTTT
>TRBV27|NA|NA|TRBJ1-1
CASSSRTVVRAEAFF
TGTGCCAGCAGTTCCCGGACAGTCGTACGCGCTGAAGCTTTCTTT
>TRBV7-9|NA|NA|TRBJ1-4
CASSLAQGATNEKLFF
TGTGCCAGCAGCTTAGCGCAAGGGGCAACTAATGAAAAACTGTTTTTT
>TRBV11-2|NA|TRBD1|TRBJ1-2
CASSPGPGTGSAYGYTF
TGTGCCAGCAGCCCGGGTCCGGGGACAGGGTCCGCCTATGGCTACACCTTC
>TRBV13|NA|NA|TRBJ2-7
CASSPSPGWGTSSEQYF
TGTGCCAGCAGCCCTAGTCCAGGGTGGGGTACATCGTCCGAGCAGTACTTC
>TRBV7-9|NA|NA|TRBJ1-2
CASSLDSGVNYGYTF
TGTGCCAGCAGCTTAGACTCAGGAGTTAACTATGGCTACACCTTC
>TRBV4-3|NA|TRBD2|TRBJ2-2
CASSQVAGAGNTGELFF
TGCGCCAGCAGCCAGGTAGCGGGAGCGGGAAACACCGGGGAGCTGTTTTTT
>TRBV4-1|once|NA|TRBJ2-2
CASSQLTSGTGELFF
TGCGCCAGCAGCCAACTCACGAGCGGCACCGGGGAGCTGTTTTTT
>TRBV30|NA|NA|TRBJ2-3
CAWSVAAPTDTQYF
TGTGCCTGGAGTGTGGCGGCCCCCACAGATACGCAGTATTTT
>TRBV7-9|NA|NA|TRBJ2-5
CASSLEPQETQYF
TGTGCCAGCAGCTTGGAGCCGCAAGAGACCCAGTACTTC
>TRBV12-5|once|TRBD2|TRBJ2-1
CASGLLVAGGLEQFF
TGTGCTAGTGGTTTGCTCGTAGCGGGGGGGCTTGAGCAGTTCTTC
>TRBV7-6|NA|TRBD1|TRBJ2-7
CASSLGQGAYEQYF
TGTGCCAGCAGCTTAGGACAGGGGGCGTACGAGCAGTACTTC
>TRBV27|NA|NA|TRBJ2-1
CASSPFPPLGQFF
TGTGCCAGCAGTCCTTTTCCCCCACTGGGGCAGTTCTTC
>TRBV5-6|NA|TRBD1|TRBJ1-2
CASSPEGTGGLGTGGYTF
TGTGCCAGCAGCCCGGAAGGGACAGGGGGATTGGGCACTGGTGGCTACACCTTC
>TRBV7-9|NA|NA|TRBJ1-5
CASSLVADQPQHF
TGTGCCAGCAGCTTAGTTGCCGATCAGCCCCAGCATTTT
>TRBV9|NA|NA|TRBJ1-2
CASSVAGYGYTF
TGTGCCAGCAGCGTAGCCGGCTATGGCTACACCTTC
>TRBV6-5|NA|NA|TRBJ2-2
CASSYSTGSGELFF
TGTGCCAGCAGTTACTCGACGGGTTCCGGGGAGCTGTTTTTT
>TRBV7-9|NA|NA|TRBJ2-5
CASSSDGDPQYF
TGTGCCAGCAGCTCTGATGGAGACCCACAGTACTTC
>TRBV7-9|NA|NA|TRBJ2-5
CASSLVNREETQYF
TGTGCCAGCAGCTTAGTCAACAGGGAAGAGACCCAGTACTTC
>TRBV13|once|NA|TRBJ2-7
CASSSLSYEQYF
TGTGCCAGCAGCTCTCTTTCCTACGAGCAGTACTTC
>TRBV6-5|NA|NA|TRBJ2-2
CASSYGLAGELFF
TGTGCCAGCAGTTATGGTCTAGCCGGGGAGCTGTTTTTT
>TRBV11-2|NA|TRBD2|TRBJ2-1
CASSLESSGRGAYNEQFF
TGTGCCAGCAGCTTAGAATCTAGCGGGAGAGGGGCCTACAATGAGCAGTTCTTC
>TRBV6-5|NA|NA|TRBJ1-2
CASSAGITNYGYTF
TGTGCCAGCAGTGCAGGGATTACTAACTATGGCTACACCTTC
>TRBV29-1|NA|NA|TRBJ2-7
CSVYDTYEQYF
TGCAGCGTGTACGACACCTACGAGCAGTACTTC